The T cell receptor beta chain described here comes from a study of cytomegalovirus exposure and HLA in healthy donors. PCR employed 60 Vbeta and 13 Jbeta primers. TCRdb's copy holds only in-frame clones and misses some; the assay was immunoSEQ multiplex PCR. The table has around 130,000 clones, roughly 8.3% seen once. Material: PBMCs. The source is a man aged 40-49 years in good health and CMV-seronegative.

The CDR3 reads CASSNFGADTQYF. CDR3 in DNA: TGTGCCAGCAGCAATTTCGGGGCAGATACGCAGTATTTT. The chain joins TRBV7-2 to TRBJ2-3; weak D call: TRBD2 (5 bases). V was cut by 5 bases and J by 4 bases, with 10 bases left in between. This CDR3 is 13 amino acids long. Germline-derived CDR1 and CDR2 are SGHTA and FQGNSA.